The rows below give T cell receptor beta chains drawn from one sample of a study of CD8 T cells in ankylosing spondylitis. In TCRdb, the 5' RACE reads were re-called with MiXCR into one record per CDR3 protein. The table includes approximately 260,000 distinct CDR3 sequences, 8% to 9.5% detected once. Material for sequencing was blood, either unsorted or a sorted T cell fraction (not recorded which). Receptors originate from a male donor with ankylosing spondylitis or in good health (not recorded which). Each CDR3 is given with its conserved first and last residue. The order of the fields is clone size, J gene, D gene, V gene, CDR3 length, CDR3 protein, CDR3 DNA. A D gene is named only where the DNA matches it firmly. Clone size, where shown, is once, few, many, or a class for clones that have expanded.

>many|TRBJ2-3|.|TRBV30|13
CAWSRGVTDTQYF
TGTGCCTGGAGTAGGGGGGTCACAGATACGCAGTATTTT
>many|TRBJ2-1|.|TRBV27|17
CASSFRDPESSYNEQFF
TGTGCCAGCAGTTTCCGGGACCCGGAAAGCTCCTACAATGAGCAGTTCTTC
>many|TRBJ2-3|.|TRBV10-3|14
CAITPGTAADTQYF
TGTGCCATCACCCCCGGGACCGCGGCAGATACGCAGTATTTT
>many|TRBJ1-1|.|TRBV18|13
CASATAMNTEAFF
TGTGCCAGCGCCACGGCCATGAACACTGAAGCTTTCTTT
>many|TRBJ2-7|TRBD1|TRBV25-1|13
CASTGTASYEQYF
TGTGCCAGCACCGGGACAGCCTCCTACGAGCAGTACTTC
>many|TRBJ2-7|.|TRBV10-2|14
CASRIFGPLDEQYF
TGCGCCAGCAGGATATTCGGGCCTTTGGACGAGCAGTACTTC
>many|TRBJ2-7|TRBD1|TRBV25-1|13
CASSEHRGYEQYF
TGTGCCAGCTCCGAACACAGGGGCTACGAGCAGTACTTC
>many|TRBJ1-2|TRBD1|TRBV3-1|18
CASSQDTGGGAPNYGYTF
TGTGCCAGCAGCCAAGATACAGGAGGGGGCGCCCCTAACTATGGCTACACCTTC
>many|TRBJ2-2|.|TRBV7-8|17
CASSLHRTPYSTGELFF
TGTGCCAGCAGCCTCCACCGGACACCGTACTCTACCGGGGAGCTGTTTTTT
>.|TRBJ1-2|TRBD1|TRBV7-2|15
CASSGEGQGYYGYTF
TGTGCCAGCAGCGGCGAAGGACAGGGTTACTATGGCTACACCTTC
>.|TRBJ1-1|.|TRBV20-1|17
CCARGTQRAGVFAEAFF
TGCTGTGCTAGAGGCACCCAACGTGCAGGGGTTTTCGCTGAAGCTTTCTTT
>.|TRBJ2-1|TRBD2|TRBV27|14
CASSLGGGRSEQFF
TGTGCCAGCAGTCTCGGGGGGGGCCGGAGTGAGCAGTTCTTC
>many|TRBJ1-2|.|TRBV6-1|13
CASREDRRNGYTF
TGTGCCAGCAGGGAGGACAGAAGAAATGGCTACACCTTC
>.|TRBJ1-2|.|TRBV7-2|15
CASSLGTASNYGYTF
TGTGCCAGCAGCTTAGGGACAGCTTCTAACTATGGCTACACCTTC
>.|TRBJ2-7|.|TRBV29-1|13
CSATAGESYEQYF
TGCAGCGCGACTGCAGGGGAGTCCTACGAGCAGTACTTC
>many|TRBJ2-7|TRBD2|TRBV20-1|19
CSARDLVRGSGSSTYEQYF
TGCAGTGCTAGGGACTTAGTTCGCGGTAGCGGGTCGTCCACCTACGAGCAGTACTTC
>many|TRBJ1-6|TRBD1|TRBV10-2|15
CASSEVGTDNSPLHF
TGCGCCAGCAGTGAAGTCGGGACAGATAATTCACCCCTCCACTTT
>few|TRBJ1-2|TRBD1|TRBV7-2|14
CASSSPGGGYGYTF
TGTGCCAGCAGCTCCCCAGGGGGCGGCTATGGCTACACCTTC
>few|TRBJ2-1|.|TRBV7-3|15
CASSPQGTPYNEQFF
TGTGCCAGCAGCCCTCAGGGGACCCCCTACAATGAGCAGTTCTTC
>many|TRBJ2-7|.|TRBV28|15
CASSPIGTATYEQYF
TGTGCCAGCAGCCCTATAGGGACCGCGACCTACGAGCAGTACTTC
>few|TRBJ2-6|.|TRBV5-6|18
CASSLAGGVRSGANVLTF
TGTGCCAGCAGCTTGGCCGGTGGAGTAAGGTCTGGGGCCAACGTCCTGACTTTC
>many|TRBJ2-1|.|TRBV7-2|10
CASSNSEQFF
TGTGCCAGCAGTAATAGTGAGCAGTTCTTC
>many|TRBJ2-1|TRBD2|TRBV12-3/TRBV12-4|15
CASSLAGLSYNEQFF
TGTGCCAGCAGCCTAGCGGGATTGTCCTACAATGAGCAGTTCTTC
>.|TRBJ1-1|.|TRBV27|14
CASSLRASSTEAFF
TGTGCCAGCAGTTTAAGGGCCTCGAGCACTGAAGCTTTCTTT
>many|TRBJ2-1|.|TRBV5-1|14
CASSLDGSGREQFF
TGCGCCAGCAGCTTGGATGGGAGCGGGCGTGAGCAGTTCTTC
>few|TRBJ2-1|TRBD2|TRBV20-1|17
CSARDGASGRNYNEQFF
TGCAGTGCTAGAGATGGAGCTAGCGGGAGAAACTACAATGAGCAGTTCTTC
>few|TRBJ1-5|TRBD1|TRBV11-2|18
CASSLEGQGLRGNQPQHF
TGTGCCAGCAGCTTAGAGGGACAGGGGCTTAGGGGCAATCAGCCCCAGCATTTT
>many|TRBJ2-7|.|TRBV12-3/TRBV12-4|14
CASSLLGGIPEQYF
TGTGCCAGCAGCCTCTTGGGGGGAATACCCGAGCAGTACTTC
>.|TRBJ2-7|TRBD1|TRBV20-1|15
CSARAETGPEVEQYF
TGCAGTGCTAGAGCCGAGACAGGGCCCGAGGTCGAGCAGTACTTC
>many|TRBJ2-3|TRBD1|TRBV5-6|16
CASSSPDRADSDTQYF
TGTGCCAGCAGCTCCCCGGACAGGGCAGACTCAGATACGCAGTATTTT
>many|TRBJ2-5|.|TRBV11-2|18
CASSLVDSGIGQGKTQYF
TGTGCCAGCAGCCTAGTCGATAGCGGGATAGGACAGGGGAAGACCCAGTACTTC
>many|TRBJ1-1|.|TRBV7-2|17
CASSLSGELLMYTEAFF
TGTGCCAGCAGCTTAAGTGGGGAATTGTTGATGTACACTGAAGCTTTCTTT
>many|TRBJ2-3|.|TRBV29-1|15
CSVVFSSSYTDTQYF
TGCAGCGTTGTGTTTAGCTCCTCCTACACAGATACGCAGTATTTT
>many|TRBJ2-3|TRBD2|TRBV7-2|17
CASSLAVLAGNTDTQYF
TGTGCCAGCAGCTTAGCGGTTCTAGCGGGGAACACAGATACGCAGTATTTT
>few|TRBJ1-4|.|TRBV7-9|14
CASSPVGANEKLFF
TGTGCCAGCAGCCCAGTCGGCGCTAATGAAAAACTGTTTTTT
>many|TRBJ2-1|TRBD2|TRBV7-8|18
CASSHGLAGALSYNEQFF
TGTGCCAGCAGCCATGGACTAGCGGGAGCTCTCTCCTACAATGAGCAGTTCTTC
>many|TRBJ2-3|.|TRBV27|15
CASSLRVAVADTQYF
TGTGCCAGCAGTTTAAGGGTAGCGGTGGCAGATACGCAGTATTTT
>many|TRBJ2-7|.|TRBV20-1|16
CSARDGAGTNLYEQYF
TGCAGTGCTAGAGATGGGGCCGGGACGAACCTTTACGAGCAGTACTTC
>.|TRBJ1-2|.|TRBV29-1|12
CSVELAFGGYTF
TGCAGCGTTGAACTGGCGTTCGGGGGCTACACCTTC
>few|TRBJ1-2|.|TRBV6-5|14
CASSWDKSPYGYTF
TGTGCCAGCAGTTGGGACAAGTCGCCCTATGGCTACACCTTC
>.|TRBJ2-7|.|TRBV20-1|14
CSARALVGGYEQYF
TGCAGTGCTAGAGCACTTGTTGGGGGCTACGAGCAGTACTTC
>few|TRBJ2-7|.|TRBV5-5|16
CASSLGLRVPQSEQYF
TGTGCCAGCAGCTTGGGTCTACGGGTCCCCCAATCGGAGCAGTACTTC
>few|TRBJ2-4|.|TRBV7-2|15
CASSPQTGRGNIQYF
TGTGCCAGCAGCCCACAGACAGGGAGGGGAAACATTCAGTACTTC
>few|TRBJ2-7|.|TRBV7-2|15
CASRKSGQSSYEQYF
TGTGCCAGCAGGAAAAGCGGACAAAGCTCCTACGAGCAGTACTTC
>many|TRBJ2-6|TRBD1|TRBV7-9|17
CASSFGQGNSGANVLTF
TGTGCCAGCAGCTTTGGACAGGGGAACTCTGGGGCCAACGTCCTGACTTTC
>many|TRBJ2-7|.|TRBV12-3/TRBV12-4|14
CASQPGLATSEQYF
TGTGCCTCCCAGCCCGGGCTAGCTACGTCCGAGCAGTACTTC
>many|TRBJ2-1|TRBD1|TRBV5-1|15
CASSLGQGLVNEQFF
TGCGCCAGCAGCTTGGGACAGGGGTTAGTCAATGAGCAGTTCTTC
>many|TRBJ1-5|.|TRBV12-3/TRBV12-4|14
CASSSSGSNQPQHF
TGTGCCAGCAGCTCCAGTGGTAGCAATCAGCCCCAGCATTTT
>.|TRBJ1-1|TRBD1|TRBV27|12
CAALWVGQGAFF
TGTGCCGCCCTTTGGGTCGGACAGGGGGCTTTCTTT
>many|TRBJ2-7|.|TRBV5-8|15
CASSQIWVGTYEQYF
TGTGCCAGCAGCCAAATCTGGGTGGGAACCTACGAGCAGTACTTC
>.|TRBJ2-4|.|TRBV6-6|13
CASIGDNENIQYF
TGTGCCAGCATAGGGGACAATGAAAACATTCAGTACTTC
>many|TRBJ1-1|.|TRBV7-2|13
CASSLEEQAEAFF
TGTGCCAGCAGCTTAGAAGAGCAGGCTGAAGCTTTCTTT
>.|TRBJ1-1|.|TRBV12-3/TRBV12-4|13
CASRGTSNTEAFF
TGTGCCAGTCGGGGGACGTCGAACACTGAAGCTTTCTTT
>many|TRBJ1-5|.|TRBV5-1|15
CASSLEGGPNQPQHF
TGCGCCAGCAGCTTGGAGGGAGGGCCCAATCAGCCCCAGCATTTT
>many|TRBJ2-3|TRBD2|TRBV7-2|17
CASSLRPSGGPTDTQYF
TGTGCCAGCAGCTTACGTCCTAGCGGGGGGCCCACAGATACGCAGTATTTT
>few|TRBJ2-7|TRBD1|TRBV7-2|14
CASSLGQGVGEQYF
TGTGCCAGCAGCTTAGGACAGGGGGTTGGCGAGCAGTACTTC
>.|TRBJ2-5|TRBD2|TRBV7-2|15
CASSPGGLGYGTQYF
TGTGCCAGCAGCCCGGGGGGACTGGGATATGGGACCCAGTACTTC